The clone carrying this TCR beta chain came up many times. Its matching antigen is unknown. The data derive from a study of T cell repertoires in cytomegalovirus infection. Turning to the study itself: It was the public TCR beta signatures that indicated both CMV infection and matching HLA type. Findings and limits, study-wide: There were HLA-C-restricted CMV-specific TCR beta clonotypes dominating the ex vivo response. Carriage of CMV together with the relevant HLA was identifiable through cumulative public TCR beta family frequency.

Deletions cut 9 bases from V and 2 bases from J, with 16 bases between. This CDR3 region has 15 residues. Germline V CDR1 and CDR2: KGHDR, SFDVKD. In TCRdb, the reads were re-called with MiXCR into one record per CDR3 protein. The table includes under 800,000 distinct CDR3 sequences, 20% to 25% detected once. This chain joins TRBV24-1 and TRBJ1-5; maybe TRBD1 (5 bases). Sequencing used CD8+ T cells from PBMCs. This TCR was recovered from a human donor in good health (CMV status not recorded). Some clones in this sample may be carry-over from other donors' samples. The CDR3 DNA is TGTGCCACCGTTCGGGACTCCTATGGCAATCAGCCCCAGCATTTT. It is translated as CATVRDSYGNQPQHF.